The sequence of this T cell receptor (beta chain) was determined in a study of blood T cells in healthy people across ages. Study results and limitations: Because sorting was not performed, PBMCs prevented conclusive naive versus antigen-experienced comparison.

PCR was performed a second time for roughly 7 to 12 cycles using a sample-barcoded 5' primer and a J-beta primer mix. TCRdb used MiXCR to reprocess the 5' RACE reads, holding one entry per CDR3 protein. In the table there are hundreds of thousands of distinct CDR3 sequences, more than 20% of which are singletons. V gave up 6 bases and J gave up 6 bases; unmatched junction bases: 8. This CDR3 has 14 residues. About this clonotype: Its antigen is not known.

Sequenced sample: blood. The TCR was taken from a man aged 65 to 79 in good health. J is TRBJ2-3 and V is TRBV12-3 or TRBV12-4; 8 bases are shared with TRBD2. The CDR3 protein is CASRRAGVVDTQYF. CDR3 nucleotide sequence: TGTGCCAGCAGGCGAGCGGGAGTAGTTGATACGCAGTATTTT.